This TCR beta chain comes out of a study of CD8 T cells in Susac syndrome. Overall study: Patients with Susac syndrome were therapy-naive, on corticosteroids, or on intravenous immunoglobulin alone at the time that blood was drawn.

The RNA, roughly 0.45 to 1 ug, was put through reverse transcription using random hexamers. Using its own MiXCR run on the immunoSEQ multiplex PCR reads, TCRdb lists one record per CDR3 protein. The table records about 200,000 distinct CDR3 sequences, 75% to 95% of them present only once. Purification of the CD8+ and CD4+ T cells relied on negative isolation, and TEMRA cells underwent FACS enrichment. Between the trimmed V and J ends, which lost 1 base and 7 bases, there was a span of 10 bases. The CDR3 spans 13 residues. Germline loops: CDR1 LGHDT, CDR2 YNNKEL (reference sequence). This clonotype was obtained from a human donor with Susac syndrome. V is TRBV3-1 and J is TRBJ1-1; D is ambiguous. Material for sequencing was CD4+ T cells from PBMCs. The CDR3 region has the DNA TGTGCCAGCAGCCAAGTTCATCCGGGTGAAGCTTTCTTT. It codes for CASSQVHPGEAFF.